This T cell receptor (beta chain) was identified during a study of cytomegalovirus exposure and HLA in healthy donors. At the level of the study: Earlier, almost 120 million unique TCR beta sequences were recovered from about 179 million T cells by an analysis.

Study-level points and caveats: Some TCR beta chains (roughly 160 of them) were listed as cytomegalovirus-associated. Sequencing depth roughly uniform across donors was assumed in presence/absence analyses. Donors belonging to an Asian-associated ancestry cluster reportedly showed fewer N-insertions in productive TCRs than the 666-donor mean, according to what a later analysis found.

Note on this clone: The antigen is not known.

The PCR ran on 60 Vbeta and 13 Jbeta primers. TCRdb's table, derived via immunoSEQ multiplex PCR, lists solely in-frame clones and lacks some. The repertoire holds roughly 100,000 clones, with 60% to 80% as singletons. This CDR3 spans 14 amino acids. V gave up 4 bases and J gave up 6 bases, with 14 bases separating them. The germline CDR1 and CDR2 sequences are SGDLS and YYNGEE. The specimen sequenced was PBMCs. The V gene is TRBV9, the J gene TRBJ2-1; TRBD1 is a possible D gene (5 bases). This receptor was taken from a man aged 40-49 years in good health and CMV-seronegative. CDR3 DNA: TGTGCCAGCAGCCCGACGACAGTGGGCAATGAGCAGTTCTTC. It specifies CASSPTTVGNEQFF.